This is a list of T cell receptor beta chains from one sample in a study of cytomegalovirus exposure and HLA in healthy donors. Measured with immunoSEQ multiplex PCR; TCRdb has only the in-frame clones, and not every one. The sample comprises fewer than 200,000 clones, roughly 80% of which are singletons, and approximately 2.2% rests with the top ten. Sequencing was done on a sample of PBMCs. These receptors originate from a male donor in good health and CMV-seronegative. Each CDR3 is given without its conserved first and last residue. The order of the fields is D gene, V gene, J gene, CDR3 protein. A D gene is named only where the DNA matches it firmly.

>NA|TRBV7-6|TRBJ1-2
ASSTGFDYGYT
>NA|TRBV10-3|TRBJ2-2
AIKQGPNTGELF
>TRBD1|TRBV7-2|TRBJ2-7
ASSLTPGQASFQQY
>NA|TRBV7-2|TRBJ2-1
ASSPTPAGGSYNEQF
>TRBD1|TRBV10-2|TRBJ2-7
ASSEGQGSAEQY
>TRBD1|TRBV4-3|TRBJ1-2
ASSLDWTGNGYT
>NA|TRBV4-1|TRBJ1-2
ASSREQARNYGYT
>NA|TRBV6-5|TRBJ1-6
ASSRSDSYNSPLH
>NA|TRBV6-1|TRBJ1-1
ASSGAFWNTEAF
>NA|TRBV7-2|TRBJ1-1
ASSPPGLRNTEAF
>NA|TRBV2|TRBJ2-7
ASSDRQDTYEQY
>NA|TRBV6-5|TRBJ1-1
ASSYSPSVNTEAF
>NA|TRBV5-1|TRBJ2-1
ASSVQGMGEQF
>TRBD1|TRBV5-1|TRBJ2-7
ASSLGTGISYEQY
>NA|TRBV10-3|TRBJ2-1
AITRDRSYNEQF
>NA|TRBV15|TRBJ2-7
ATSREGAIEQY
>NA|TRBV10-2|TRBJ1-2
ASKTDTNNYGYT
>TRBD2|TRBV2|TRBJ2-5
ASTRAGSQETQY
>TRBD2|TRBV4-2|TRBJ2-2
ASSRREGGTGELF
>NA|TRBV13|TRBJ2-1
ASSLDPGSRF
>TRBD1|TRBV5-6|TRBJ1-2
ASSRGQGQMDYGYT
>TRBD2|TRBV7-9|TRBJ2-5
ASSGLGTSGGETQY
>NA|TRBV5-1|TRBJ2-3
ASSLEYPVRDTQY
>NA|TRBV4-1|TRBJ1-1
ASTSYRVDTEAF
>TRBD1|TRBV11-2|TRBJ1-6
ASSLGQGEFGIH
>NA|TRBV6-5|TRBJ1-1
ATEEGTEAF